This T cell receptor beta chain was captured in a study of T-cell memory formation after mild COVID-19. TCRdb re-called the 5' RACE reads with MiXCR, one entry per CDR3 protein. The table shows approximately 260,000 distinct CDR3 sequences, with approximately 18% occurring only once. This clonotype has more than one count but fewer than ten. V was clipped by 0 bases and J by 1 base, with 6 bases between them. Germline loops: CDR1 MNHEY, CDR2 SVGEGT. The CDR3 is 15 amino acids. The sequenced material came from PBMCs or a T cell subset sorted from them (not recorded which). The genes are TRBV6-2 or TRBV6-3 and TRBJ2-2, with D uncertain. This clonotype originated in a man aged 18 to 30 who had mild COVID-19 (a few samples of this study predate the infection). Cell type and time point are not known. CDR3 coding DNA: TGTGCCAGCAGTTACTCGATGCGGAACACCGGGGAGCTGTTTTTT. This encodes CASSYSMRNTGELFF.